The 5 T cell receptor beta chains below were found in one sample sequenced in a study of chronic HIV infection and antiretroviral therapy. Each CDR3 protein gets one entry after TCRdb re-called the 5' RACE reads with MiXCR. Here the sample spans about 38,000 distinct CDR3 sequences, more than 8% being singletons. The material sequenced was peripheral blood. The receptors were sampled from an adult who had HIV and had not received antiretroviral therapy, or was an uninfected healthy control (not recorded which).

This clonotype was recorded many times. The rearrangement links TRBV20-1 to TRBJ2-7; perhaps D is TRBD1 or TRBD2 (5 bases each). CDR1 and CDR2 (germline): DFQATT, SNEGSKA (reference sequence). Trimming shortened V by 1 base and J by 7 bases, and 11 bases separated the two germline ends. The CDR3 contains 12 residues. The CDR3 sequence: CSARGDRWEQYF. The CDR3 region has the DNA TGCAGTGCTAGAGGGGACCGTTGGGAGCAGTACTTC.

The V call is TRBV28, the J call TRBJ1-2; 9 nucleotides align to TRBD1. The CDR3 is 13 amino acids. The germline gives CDR1 MDHEN, CDR2 SYDVKM. Unmatched junction bases numbered 1, after V lost 2 bases and J lost 6 bases. The CDR3 is CASSLGTGNGYTF. The CDR3 DNA is TGTGCCAGCAGTTTAGGGACAGGGAATGGCTACACCTTC.

This clonotype was seen a handful of times. The rearrangement links TRBV7-2 to TRBJ2-5; 7 positions match TRBD2. The CDR3 loop spans 14 amino acids. V gave up 2 bases and J gave up 2 bases; unmatched junction bases: 2. Germline loops: CDR1 SGHTA, CDR2 FQGNSA. The chain's CDR3 is CASSLLAVQETQYF. CDR3 nucleotide sequence: TGTGCCAGCAGCTTACTAGCGGTACAAGAGACCCAGTACTTC.

This clonotype was seen only a few times. V is TRBV18 and J is TRBJ1-1; D remains ambiguous. This CDR3 has 15 amino acids. The V and J ends lost 0 bases and 5 bases respectively, with 13 bases between them. Germline CDR1 and CDR2: KGHSH and LQKENI. Here the CDR3 DNA reads TGTGCCAGCTCACCACCGGGAGGGATGGATACTGAAGCTTTCTTT. This codes for CASSPPGGMDTEAFF.

The V gene is TRBV7-3, the J gene TRBJ2-1; D gene uncertain. In germline, CDR1 is SGHTA, CDR2 FQGTGA. The CDR3 consists of 12 residues. Trimming took 3 bases from V and 10 from J, leaving 10 bases between them. CDR3 sequence reads: CASSFLGREQFF. The CDR3 DNA is TGTGCCAGCAGCTTCCTGGGTAGGGAGCAGTTCTTC.